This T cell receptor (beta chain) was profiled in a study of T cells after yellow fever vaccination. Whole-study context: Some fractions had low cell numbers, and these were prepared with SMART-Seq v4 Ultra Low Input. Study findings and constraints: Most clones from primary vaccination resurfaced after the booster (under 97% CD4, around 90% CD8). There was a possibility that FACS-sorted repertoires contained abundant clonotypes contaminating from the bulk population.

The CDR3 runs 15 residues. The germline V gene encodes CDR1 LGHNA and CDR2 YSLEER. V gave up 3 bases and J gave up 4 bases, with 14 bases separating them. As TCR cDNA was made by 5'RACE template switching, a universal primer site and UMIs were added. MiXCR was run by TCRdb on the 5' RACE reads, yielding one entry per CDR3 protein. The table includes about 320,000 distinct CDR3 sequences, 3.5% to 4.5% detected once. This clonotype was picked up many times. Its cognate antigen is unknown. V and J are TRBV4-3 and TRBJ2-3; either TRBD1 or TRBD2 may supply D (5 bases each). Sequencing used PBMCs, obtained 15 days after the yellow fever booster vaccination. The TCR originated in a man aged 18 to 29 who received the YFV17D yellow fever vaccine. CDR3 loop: CASSQAGSTADTQYF. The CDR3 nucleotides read TGCGCCAGCAGCCAGGCAGGGAGTACGGCAGATACGCAGTATTTT.